Included here is one T cell receptor beta chain sequence, with context. The antigen is not known. Deletions cut 5 bases from V and 7 bases from J, with 18 bases between. Germline CDR1 and CDR2: SGHNT and YYREEE (reference sequence). CDR3 length equals 14 residues. The data are from a study of shared clonotypes between healthy human individuals. For the study at large: Participating donors consisted of a couple of women and a few men aged 18 to 49. The study, taken as a whole, reports: Despite large depth, rarefaction showed incomplete sorted-subset sequencing.

The CD4+ fraction was divided into a CD45RA+ naive subset and a CD45RA-negative memory subset. The method was immunoSEQ multiplex PCR; TCRdb's version includes in-frame clones alone and lacks a portion of them. The sample holds over a million clones, around 74% seen once. Sequencing input: memory CD4+ T cells sorted from blood. Subset in this sample: CD45RA-negative fraction. This rearrangement joins TRBV5-4 to TRBJ2-5, with D perhaps matching TRBD1 or TRBD2 (6 bases each). The source is a man aged 18 to 30 in good health. CDR3 coding DNA: TGTGCCAGCAGTCCTTGGGGGGCCTTAGGGACCCAGTACTTC. The encoded protein is CASSPWGALGTQYF. The entire variable domain, with the rest obtained from reference TRBV5-4 and TRBJ2-5, is as follows: ETGVTQSPTHLIKTRGQQVTLRCSSQSGHNTVSWYQQALGQGPQFIFQYYREEENGRGNFPPRFSGLQFPNYSSELNVNALELDDSALYLCASSPWGALGTQYFGPGTRLLVL.